Presented here are 25 T cell receptor beta chains from one specimen sequenced in a study of OX40 agonist ivuxolimab in advanced cancers. The repertoire was sequenced with immunoSEQ multiplex PCR; TCRdb's copy has only in-frame clones and lacks some. The top ten clones hold roughly 4% of a sample with some 91,000 clones, roughly 86% of them seen once. Sequenced material: CD4+ or CD8+ T cells sorted from blood, taken in a trial of the OX40 agonist ivuxolimab. All receptors come from an adult with an advanced solid tumor such as melanoma, head and neck, liver or kidney cancer.

The chain has TRBV19 and TRBJ2-7; D gene unclear. V gave up 3 bases and J gave up 1 base, with 7 bases separating them. The germline V gene encodes CDR1 LNHDA and CDR2 SQIVND (reference sequence). The CDR3 length is 13 residues. Here the CDR3 DNA reads TGTGCCAGTAGTATCAAGATTTCCTACGAGCAGTACGTC. Amino acids: CASSIKISYEQYV.

The chain recombines TRBV9 with TRBJ2-5, with 11 bases matching TRBD2. Germline CDR1 reads SGDLS; CDR2 reads YYNGEE. The CDR3 is 16 amino acids. V gave up 3 bases and J gave up 4 bases; unmatched junction bases: 8. CDR3 sequence: CASSAPLAGGRETQYF. In nucleotides, the CDR3 is TGTGCCAGCAGCGCGCCCCTAGCGGGAGGACGAGAGACCCAGTACTTC.

J is TRBJ1-4 and V is TRBV11-3; no definite D call. Trimming pared 5 bases from V and 6 bases from J, leaving 10 bases between. Per the germline V gene, CDR1 is SGHNT and CDR2 is YENEEA. This CDR3 has 13 residues. The DNA for the CDR3 is TGTGCCAGCAGCACCCGGACCGATGAAAAACTGTTTTTT. Protein: CASSTRTDEKLFF.

The chain uses TRBV6-6 and TRBJ2-1, with D possibly being TRBD1 (5 bases). The CDR3 totals 14 residues. Trimming took off 2 bases at V and 4 bases at J, with 9 bases between the two ends. Germline lookup yields CDR1 MNHNY and CDR2 SVGAGI (reference sequence). The CDR3 region has the DNA TGTGCCAGCAGTTACATGGGGCAGTACAATGAGCAGTTCTTC. Translating it yields CASSYMGQYNEQFF.

The table lists this clone with a count of one. The genes are TRBV5-1 and TRBJ2-3, with TRBD2 matching 9 bases. J gave up 3 bases and V 4 bases, and 6 bases lay outside the gene matches. The V gene's germline CDR1 is SGHRS and CDR2 YFSETQ. The CDR3 covers 15 residues. DNA for the CDR3: TGCGCCAGCAGCATAGCGGGAGATAGGACAGATACGCAGTATTTT. Residues: CASSIAGDRTDTQYF. The full variable domain, completed using reference TRBV5-1 and TRBJ2-3, is KAGVTQTPRYLIKTRGQQVTLSCSPISGHRSVSWYQQTPGQGLQFLFEYFSETQRNKGNFPGRFSGRQFSNSRSEMNVSTLELGDSALYLCASSIAGDRTDTQYFGPGTRLTVL.

The rearrangement joins TRBV7-2 to TRBJ1-5; D uncertain. V was cut by 0 bases and J by 0 bases, with 3 bases left in between. The CDR3 runs to 14 residues. Germline V gene lookup returns CDR1 SGHTA and CDR2 FQGNSA. The CDR3, as DNA: TGTGCCAGCAGCTTAGCGAATAGCAATCAGCCCCAGCATTTT. Translation: CASSLANSNQPQHF.

The V gene is TRBV5-1, the J gene TRBJ2-5; 10 bases are shared with TRBD2. The CDR3 sequence is 16 residues long. V lost 0 bases, J lost 3 bases, and 5 bases stayed unmatched. The germline CDR1 and CDR2 sequences are SGHRS and YFSETQ. CDR3 in amino acids: CASSLEVAGGKETQYF. CDR3 nucleotide sequence: TGCGCCAGCAGCTTGGAGGTAGCGGGAGGCAAAGAGACCCAGTACTTC.

In the case of this clone: Different DNA sequences within this sample yield the same CDR3. The chain uses TRBV9 and TRBJ2-2; no definite D call. The germline gives CDR1 SGDLS, CDR2 YYNGEE. The CDR3 totals 13 residues. The V gene lost 0 bases and the J gene lost 4 bases, with 4 bases spanning the gap. The CDR3 coding sequence is TGTGCCAGCAGCGTAGACCTCACCGGGGAGCTGTTTTTT. Translated: CASSVDLTGELFF.

The J gene is TRBJ2-7, the V gene TRBV7-8; TRBD2 matches 8 bases. CDR1 and CDR2 from the germline V gene are SGHVS and FQNEAQ. V shed 2 bases, J shed 2 bases, and the junction held 2 bases outside the gene matches. This CDR3 is built from 14 residues. CDR3 sequence: CASSLTSGTYEQYF. The CDR3 DNA is TGTGCCAGCAGCTTAACTAGCGGTACCTACGAGCAGTACTTC.

V gene TRBV7-8 combines with J gene TRBJ2-7; D remains unclear. Deletions cut 3 bases from V and 0 bases from J, with 12 bases between. CDR1 is SGHVS, CDR2 FQNEAQ, per germline. The CDR3 sequence is 15 residues long. DNA of the CDR3: TGTGCCAGCAGCTTCTGGAGAGCTGACTCCTACGAGCAGTACTTC. It translates to CASSFWRADSYEQYF.

This chain uses TRBV6-5 with TRBJ1-5, with a tentative D call TRBD1 (5 bases). V lost 4 bases and J lost 0, with 7 bases in between. CDR1 MNHEY and CDR2 SVGAGI come from the germline V gene. The CDR3 runs 14 residues. The CDR3 protein is CASSLTDSNQPQHF. The CDR3 nucleotides are TGTGCCAGCAGTTTGACAGATAGCAATCAGCCCCAGCATTTT.

J is TRBJ1-4 and V is TRBV2; 9 positions match TRBD1. Trimming removed 11 bases from V and 8 bases from J; junction bases left unmatched: 18. The CDR3 spans 16 residues. Looked up from germline, CDR1 is SNHLY and CDR2 is FYNNEI. The CDR3: CAVNRDRASSGEKLFF. The CDR3 region has the DNA TGTGCCGTCAACCGGGACAGGGCGTCCTCGGGGGAAAAACTGTTTTTT.

The gene calls are TRBV6-6 and TRBJ1-3, with D maybe TRBD1 (6 bases). In germline, CDR1 is MNHNY, CDR2 SVGAGI (reference sequence). V shed 2 bases and J shed 3 bases, with 11 bases lying between them. This CDR3 has 15 amino acids. This CDR3 is CASSYAWGHGNTIYF. The CDR3 DNA reads TGTGCCAGCAGTTACGCTTGGGGGCATGGAAACACCATATATTTT.

This clone was observed once. The chain employs TRBV23-1 and TRBJ1-2; a possible D gene is TRBD1 (5 bases). TRBV23-1 is designated an ORF whose function remains uncertain. Trimming took off 0 bases at V and 5 bases at J, with 13 bases between the two ends. The CDR3 has 15 amino acids. The CDR3 reads CASSQSHQGIYGYTF. CDR3 nucleotide sequence: TGCGCCAGCAGTCAATCACATCAGGGAATTTATGGCTACACCTTC.

The chain employs TRBV28 and TRBJ2-1; D gene uncertain. The CDR3 spans 17 residues. Between the trimmed V and J ends, which lost 4 bases and 0 bases, there was a span of 16 bases. Germline V lookup: CDR1 MDHEN, CDR2 SYDVKM. Written as DNA, the CDR3 is TGTGCCAGCAGTTCTTCTGGCTTGAGAGACTCCTACAATGAGCAGTTCTTC. Translated: CASSSSGLRDSYNEQFF. Variable domain in full (rest from reference TRBV28 and TRBJ2-1): DVKVTQSSRYLVKRTGEKVFLECVQDMDHENMFWYRQDPGLGLRLIYFSYDVKMKEKGDIPEGYSVSREKKERFSLILESASTNQTSMYLCASSSSGLRDSYNEQFFGPGTRLTVL.

The genes are TRBV29-1 and TRBJ1-2; no definite D call. This CDR3 contains 12 residues. V shed 4 bases and J shed 2 bases, with 8 bases lying between them. Per germline, CDR1 SQVTM and CDR2 ANQGSEA. The CDR3 DNA is TGCAGCGTTGTGTTCACGAACTATGGCTACACCTTC. It specifies CSVVFTNYGYTF.

The chain couples TRBV7-2 to TRBJ2-2; 7 bases are shared with TRBD2. CDR1 is SGHTA, CDR2 FQGNSA, per germline. Trimming cost V 5 bases and J 4 bases; bases outside gene matches: 7. The CDR3 spans 15 residues. The CDR3 sequence: CASSRGLQVTGELFF. As DNA, the CDR3 is TGTGCCAGCAGCCGGGGACTACAAGTCACCGGGGAGCTGTTTTTT.

This rearrangement joins TRBV5-1 to TRBJ1-2, with a weak D call TRBD1 (6 bases). Germline V lookup: CDR1 SGHRS, CDR2 YFSETQ. CDR3 length: 14 amino acids. V dropped 2 bases and J dropped 6 bases, with 14 bases sitting between them. The CDR3, as DNA: TGCGCCAGCAGCTTTCAGGGGCTCGGTGATGGCTACACCTTC. Translated, it gives CASSFQGLGDGYTF. The whole variable domain, remainder taken from reference TRBV5-1 and TRBJ1-2, is KAGVTQTPRYLIKTRGQQVTLSCSPISGHRSVSWYQQTPGQGLQFLFEYFSETQRNKGNFPGRFSGRQFSNSRSEMNVSTLELGDSALYLCASSFQGLGDGYTFGSGTRLTVV.

This chain uses TRBV18 with TRBJ1-2; D is uncertain. The CDR3 is made up of 14 amino acids. CDR1 is KGHSH, CDR2 LQKENI, per germline. V shed 2 bases and J shed 3 bases, with 10 bases lying between them. The DNA for the CDR3 is TGTGCCAGCTCACCAAAGGAGGCGGACTATGGCTACACCTTC. Protein sequence: CASSPKEADYGYTF.

V gene TRBV30 combines with J gene TRBJ2-1; D gene unclear. The V gene's germline CDR1 is GTSNPN and CDR2 SVGIG (reference sequence). V was clipped by 5 bases and J by 7 bases, with 15 bases between them. This CDR3 spans 13 amino acids. As DNA, the CDR3 is TGTGCCTGGGGCATCTCACGGTTGAATGAGCAGTTCTTC. It specifies CAWGISRLNEQFF.

The rearrangement links TRBV28 to TRBJ1-1, with 10 bases aligning to TRBD1. CDR3 length: 14 residues. Germline V gene data show CDR1 as MDHEN and CDR2 as SYDVKM. V lost 11 bases to trimming and J lost 4 bases; unmatched junction nucleotides: 10. In DNA, the CDR3 is TGTGCCGGCCGGGCGACAGGGGGCGTCACTGAAGCTTTCTTT. Translation: CAGRATGGVTEAFF.

The chain recombines TRBV10-2 with TRBJ1-2; D is unresolved. Deletions cut 7 bases from V and 6 bases from J, with 9 bases between. The CDR3 is 11 amino acids. Per the germline V gene, CDR1 is WSHSY and CDR2 is SAAADI. CDR3 DNA sequence: TGCGCCAGCACCGAGCGGGATGGCTACACCTTC. Translated, it gives CASTERDGYTF.

The V call is TRBV14, the J call TRBJ1-2; tentatively, D is TRBD1 (6 bases). The V end lost 0 bases, the J end lost 0 bases, and 11 bases lay between the germline ends. Germline V gene lookup returns CDR1 SGHDN and CDR2 FVKESK. The CDR3 totals 16 residues. The CDR3 loop is CASSQEQGRANYGYTF. The DNA of the CDR3 is TGTGCCAGCAGCCAAGAGCAGGGGCGAGCTAACTATGGCTACACCTTC.

J is TRBJ1-1 and V is TRBV27, with 9 bases that match TRBD1. The CDR3 runs to 16 residues. The trim removed 0 bases at V and 8 bases at J, leaving 10 bases unmatched. In germline, CDR1 is MNHEY, CDR2 SMNVEV (reference sequence). The CDR3 nucleotides read TGTGCCAGCAGTTTATCAGCGACAGGGGGTGGTGCGGAAGCTTTCTTT. Its translation is CASSLSATGGGAEAFF.

This clone was seen a handful of times. The rearrangement links TRBV18 to TRBJ1-2; D call uncertain. Germline CDR1 is KGHSH and CDR2 is LQKENI. The V gene lost 4 bases and the J gene lost 6 bases, with 15 bases spanning the gap. CDR3 length: 14 residues. Here the CDR3 DNA reads TGTGCCAGCTCACTTACCACTGATGGCGATGGCTACACCTTC. It yields the protein CASSLTTDGDGYTF. Combining the CDR3 with reference TRBV18 and TRBJ1-2 gives the whole variable domain NAGVMQNPRHLVRRRGQEARLRCSPMKGHSHVYWYRQLPEEGLKFMVYLQKENIIDESGMPKERFSAEFPKEGPSILRIQQVVRGDSAAYFCASSLTTDGDGYTFGSGTRLTVV.